This TCR beta chain came from a study of T-cell reconstitution after alpha-beta-depleted transplantation in children. Unique molecular identifiers featured in how the TCRbeta library was prepared. TCRdb processed the PCR reads anew with MiXCR; each CDR3 protein has one entry. The sample holds 500,000 to 650,000 distinct CDR3 sequences, roughly 10% seen once. Overall study results and limits: At day 60, the high TCRbeta diversity found in some patients originated from recipient T cells and thymic progenitors that had survived. Reported findings indicate that, about two months after transplant, alpha-beta T cells came from several hundred expanded clones, which were derived from non-depleted graft cells. Most T-cell counts and diversity one year after the transplant came from T cells that were newly produced.

As for this clonotype: Its matching antigen is unknown.

The CDR3 covers 19 residues. Germline trimming cut 0 bases from V and 6 bases from J; bases unmatched to any gene: 11. CDR1 and CDR2 from the germline V gene are LGHNA and YNFKEQ. This sequence was found in a female patient between 2 and 15 years old who had a stem cell transplant for aplastic anemia, so the T cells may come from the graft donor. The sequences come from PBMCs, mostly from graft donor cells, collected 180 days after TCRalphabeta/CD19-depleted stem cell transplant. The V call is TRBV4-2, the J call TRBJ2-2, with 12 bases fitting TRBD2. This CDR3 is CASSQDPGLAGQSPGELFF. The CDR3 nucleotides are TGTGCCAGCAGCCAAGATCCGGGACTAGCGGGCCAGAGCCCCGGGGAGCTGTTTTTT.